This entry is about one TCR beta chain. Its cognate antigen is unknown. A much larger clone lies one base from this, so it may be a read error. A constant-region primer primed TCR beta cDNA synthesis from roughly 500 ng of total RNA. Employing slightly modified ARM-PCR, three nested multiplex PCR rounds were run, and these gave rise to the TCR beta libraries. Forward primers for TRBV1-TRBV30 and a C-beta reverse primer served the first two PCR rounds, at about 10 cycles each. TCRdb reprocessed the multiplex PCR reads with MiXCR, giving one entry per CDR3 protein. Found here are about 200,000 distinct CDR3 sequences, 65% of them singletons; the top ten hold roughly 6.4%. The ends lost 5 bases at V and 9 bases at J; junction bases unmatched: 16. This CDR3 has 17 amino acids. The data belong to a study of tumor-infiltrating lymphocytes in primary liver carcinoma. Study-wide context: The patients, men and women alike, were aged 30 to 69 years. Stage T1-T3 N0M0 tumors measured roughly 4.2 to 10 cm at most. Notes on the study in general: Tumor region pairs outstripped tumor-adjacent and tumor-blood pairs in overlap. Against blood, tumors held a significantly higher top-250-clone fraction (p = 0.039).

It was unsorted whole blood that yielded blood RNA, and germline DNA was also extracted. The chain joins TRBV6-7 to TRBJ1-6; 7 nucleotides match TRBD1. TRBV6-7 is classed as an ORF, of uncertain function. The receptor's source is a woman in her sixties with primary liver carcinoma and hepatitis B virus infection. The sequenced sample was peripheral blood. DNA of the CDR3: TGTGCCAGCAGTCACCCTTACTGGACAGGCGACCGTTCACCCCTCCACTTT. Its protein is CASSHPYWTGDRSPLHF.